Below, 5 T cell receptor beta chains from the same sample are listed, as sequenced in a study of CD8+ T cells in alopecia areata. Sequencing templates came from extracted RNA that was reverse transcribed into cDNA. Data came from immunoSEQ multiplex PCR; TCRdb stores just in-frame clones and leaves some out. The sample contains about 120,000 clones, less than 80% of which appear only once. Sequencing used CD4+ T cells sorted from blood. All receptors come from a human donor in good health.

The chain is built from TRBV10-3 and TRBJ2-6; a possible D gene is TRBD1 (6 bases). The CDR3 has 14 amino acids. Trimming shortened V by 10 bases and J by 0 bases, and 10 bases separated the two germline ends. CDR1 is ENHRY and CDR2 is SYGVKD in the germline V gene. The CDR3 nucleotides read TGTGCCAGCGGACAGTACTCTGGGGCCAACGTCCTGACTTTC. Protein: CASGQYSGANVLTF.

The CDR3, as DNA: TGTGCCTGTAGTCAAGGAGGTTGGGGAAACACCATATATTTT. This encodes CACSQGGWGNTIYF. The chain joins TRBV30 to TRBJ1-3; the D is unclear. Germline assignment: CDR1 GTSNPN and CDR2 SVGIG (reference sequence). The CDR3 loop spans 14 amino acids. Trimming cost V 6 bases and J 4 bases, with 16 bases left between them.

The rearrangement joins TRBV30 to TRBJ1-6; possible D gene TRBD1, 6 bases. Germline CDR1 reads GTSNPN; CDR2 reads SVGIG (reference sequence). The CDR3 extends over 14 amino acids. V was cut by 3 bases and J by 9 bases, with 15 bases left in between. CDR3 nucleotide sequence: TGTGCCTGGAGCGAACAGGGACCGATTTCACCCCTCCACTTT. It translates to CAWSEQGPISPLHF.

This clone was detected once. V gene TRBV5-6 combines with J gene TRBJ1-1, with 11 bases that match TRBD1. V dropped 4 bases and J dropped 1; count of bases not matched to a gene: 6. The germline CDR1 and CDR2 sequences are SGHDT and YYEEEE. The CDR3 contains 16 residues. This chain's CDR3 is CASSADRGRKNTEAFF. The CDR3, as DNA: TGTGCCAGCAGCGCGGACAGGGGGCGAAAGAACACTGAAGCTTTCTTT.

The chain couples TRBV5-1 to TRBJ2-7; D remains ambiguous. CDR1 is SGHRS and CDR2 is YFSETQ in the germline V gene. The germline V and J ends were trimmed by 0 bases and 2 bases, with 18 bases remaining between them. CDR3 size: 17 residues. This CDR3 is CASSLGYTRPQTYEQYF. The DNA of the CDR3 is TGCGCCAGCAGCTTGGGCTACACGAGGCCCCAAACCTACGAGCAGTACTTC.